The 21 T cell receptor beta chains below were found in one sample sequenced in a study of T cell clonotyping in hematopoietic cell transplantation. TCRdb's table, derived via immunoSEQ multiplex PCR, lists solely in-frame clones and lacks some. The sample lists 9,000 to 15,000 clones; over 40% were seen once. The sequenced sample consisted of peripheral blood mononuclear cells. These receptors originate from a man aged 50-59 years in good health. Some clones in this sample may be carry-over from other donors' samples.

This clone was seen more than once but under ten times. The CDR3 sequence is CAWTTGGYGYTF. In DNA form, the CDR3 reads TGTGCCTGGACGACAGGGGGATATGGCTACACCTTC. The genes are TRBV30 and TRBJ1-2; 9 positions agree with TRBD1. Germline V gene data show CDR1 as GTSNPN and CDR2 as SVGIG (reference sequence). V lost 4 bases to trimming and J lost 5 bases; unmatched junction nucleotides: 2. The CDR3 extends over 12 amino acids.

The gene calls are TRBV29-1 and TRBJ2-7; 13 positions agree with TRBD2. Unmatched junction bases numbered 4, after V lost 5 bases and J lost 3 bases. This CDR3 has 14 residues. The germline CDR1 and CDR2 sequences are SQVTM and ANQGSEA. The CDR3 here is CSVTGTSGIYEQYF. For the CDR3, the DNA is TGCAGCGTTACCGGGACTAGCGGGATCTACGAGCAGTACTTC.

J is TRBJ1-5 and V is TRBV7-3; D not certain. There are 13 residues in the CDR3. V lost 0 bases, J lost 5 bases, and 5 bases lay in between. Germline V gene data show CDR1 as SGHTA and CDR2 as FQGTGA. CDR3 nucleotide sequence: TGTGCCAGCAGCTTAACGTCGGATCAGCCCCAGCATTTT. This encodes CASSLTSDQPQHF.

V is TRBV25-1 and J is TRBJ2-3; D is undetermined. Germline CDR1 and CDR2: MGHDK and SYGVNS. With 0 bases removed from V and 0 bases from J, the gap between germline ends came to 10 bases. The CDR3 consists of 16 residues. CDR3: CASSEYGSPSTDTQYF. The CDR3 nucleotides are TGTGCCAGCAGTGAATATGGCTCCCCAAGCACAGATACGCAGTATTTT.

This sequence joins TRBV7-3 and TRBJ2-2; D not resolved. CDR1 SGHTA and CDR2 FQGTGA come from the germline V gene. There are 13 residues in the CDR3. V lost 3 bases to trimming and J lost 2 bases, with 4 bases between them. DNA of the CDR3: TGTGCCAGCAGCTTTTCCAACACCGGGGAGCTGTTTTTT. It yields the protein CASSFSNTGELFF.

The chain combines TRBV30 with TRBJ1-1; TRBD1 agrees at 8 bases. V was pared by 2 bases and J by 2 bases, with 1 base of the junction left unmatched. Germline CDR1 and CDR2: GTSNPN and SVGIG (reference sequence). The CDR3 consists of 13 residues. CDR3: CAWSTGGNTEAFF. Written as DNA, the CDR3 is TGTGCCTGGAGTACAGGGGGAAACACTGAAGCTTTCTTT.

The chain recombines TRBV19 with TRBJ2-7; possibly TRBD2 for D (6 bases). Trimming left V 4 bases short and J 4 bases short, with 17 bases between. Per the germline V gene, CDR1 is LNHDA and CDR2 is SQIVND (reference sequence). The CDR3 sequence is 15 residues long. The CDR3 DNA reads as TGTGCCAGTAGTACAACCGGGACTCTTACTTACGAGCAGTACTTC. This sequence encodes CASSTTGTLTYEQYF.

J is TRBJ2-6 and V is TRBV30, with D unclear. The germline CDR1 and CDR2 sequences are GTSNPN and SVGIG (reference sequence). The CDR3 runs to 15 residues. V was cut by 0 bases and J by 13 bases, with 19 bases left in between. CDR3 DNA sequence: TGTGCCTGGAGTGTATTATCGGGCGGTGCCTCTGTCCTGACTTTC. This translates into CAWSVLSGGASVLTF.

The chain links TRBV25-1 to TRBJ1-2, with 8 bases that match TRBD1. CDR3 length equals 14 residues. The V and J ends lost 4 bases and 3 bases, in that order; junction bases with no gene match: 4. Germline V lookup: CDR1 MGHDK, CDR2 SYGVNS. The CDR3 nucleotides are TGTGCCAGCAGTGCCGGACAGGGCTACTATGGCTACACCTTC. Amino acids: CASSAGQGYYGYTF.

V and J are TRBV7-2 and TRBJ1-1; D remains ambiguous. This CDR3 contains 12 residues. Trimming shortened V by 1 base and J by 5 bases, and 5 bases separated the two germline ends. Germline CDR1 and CDR2: SGHTA and FQGNSA. CDR3 sequence reads: CASSLGLTEAFF. The CDR3 DNA reads TGTGCCAGCAGCTTAGGACTTACTGAAGCTTTCTTT.

To note about this clone: Mismatch with germline at one junction end may stem from a read error. The chain recombines TRBV28 with TRBJ2-7, with 9 nucleotides matching TRBD2. The CDR3 runs to 14 residues. Germline V gene data show CDR1 as MDHEN and CDR2 as SYDVKM. The CDR3 here is CASRFSGRDYEQYF. The DNA of the CDR3 is TGTGCCAGCCGTTTTAGCGGGAGAGACTACGAGCAGTACTTC.

The chain carries TRBV6-1 and TRBJ1-5; tentatively, D is TRBD1 (5 bases). The ends were cut back, 1 base at V and 0 bases at J, with 13 bases in the middle. CDR3 length: 17 residues. Germline V gives CDR1 MNHNS, CDR2 SASEGT. CDR3 sequence: CASSEDGGAYSNQPQHF. Here the CDR3 DNA reads TGTGCCAGCAGTGAAGACGGAGGGGCGTATAGCAATCAGCCCCAGCATTTT.

This clone was seen a few times. The V call is TRBV6-5, the J call TRBJ2-3; tentative D call: TRBD2 (6 bases). CDR1 is MNHEY, CDR2 SVGAGI, per germline. The V end lost 10 bases, the J end lost 2 bases, and 16 bases lay between the germline ends. The CDR3 totals 14 residues. This chain's CDR3 is CAIPPRTITDTQYF. The DNA for the CDR3 is TGTGCCATTCCTCCCCGGACTATCACAGATACGCAGTATTTT.

The chain recombines TRBV25-1 with TRBJ1-4; unclear D gene. V was clipped by 2 bases and J by 5 bases, with 6 bases between them. Germline V gene sequence: CDR1 MGHDK, CDR2 SYGVNS. The CDR3 loop spans 13 amino acids. The CDR3 reads CASSEGRNEKLFF. CDR3 bases: TGTGCCAGCAGTGAAGGACGGAATGAAAAACTGTTTTTT.

This sequence joins TRBV6-5 and TRBJ2-7; D is unresolved. CDR3 length: 15 residues. Per the germline V gene, CDR1 is MNHEY and CDR2 is SVGAGI. With 6 bases removed from V and 0 bases from J, the gap between germline ends came to 15 bases. CDR3 DNA sequence: TGTGCCAGCAGAAAAAAAATTGACCTCTCCTACGAGCAGTACTTC. It translates to CASRKKIDLSYEQYF.

V and J are TRBV30 and TRBJ2-7; the D is unclear. The V end lost 3 bases, the J end lost 2 bases, and 8 bases lay between the germline ends. Germline V gene lookup returns CDR1 GTSNPN and CDR2 SVGIG (reference sequence). This CDR3 contains 12 residues. The CDR3 loop is CAWRSAAYEQYF. CDR3 DNA: TGTGCCTGGAGATCTGCAGCCTACGAGCAGTACTTC.

In its sample, this clone was seen a few times. This chain joins TRBV2 and TRBJ1-1; 8 bases are a match to TRBD1. Per germline, CDR1 SNHLY and CDR2 FYNNEI. V lost 8 bases, J lost 4 bases, and 6 bases stayed unmatched. CDR3 size: 13 residues. This CDR3 reads CASVDRGSTEAFF. The CDR3 DNA is TGTGCCAGCGTAGACAGGGGAAGCACTGAAGCTTTCTTT.

This chain connects TRBV29-1 to TRBJ2-5; no clear D gene. CDR3 length: 11 amino acids. V was shortened by 0 bases and J by 9 bases, with 8 bases between the two germline ends. Germline CDR1 reads SQVTM; CDR2 reads ANQGSEA. The CDR3 nucleotides are TGCAGCGTTGAAGATCTAATAGCCCAGTACTTC. Translated, it gives CSVEDLIAQYF.

This clone was seen a handful of times. The chain has TRBV9 and TRBJ1-1, with D maybe TRBD1 (6 bases). CDR3 length: 17 residues. V was cut by 4 bases and J by 3 bases, with 22 bases left in between. Germline CDR1 and CDR2: SGDLS and YYNGEE. The CDR3 DNA is TGTGCCAGCAGCAGACGGACAGCCTTATCCCGGCACACTGAAGCTTTCTTT. Translated, it gives CASSRRTALSRHTEAFF.

CDR3 protein: CASSPAPAYEQYF. The CDR3 DNA is TGTGCCAGCAGTCCGGCTCCGGCCTACGAGCAGTACTTC. The chain couples TRBV28 to TRBJ2-7; D ambiguous. V lost 5 bases, J lost 2 bases, and 10 bases lay in between. Germline CDR1 and CDR2: MDHEN and SYDVKM. The CDR3 is made up of 13 amino acids.

This clone was observed a handful of times. The chain recombines TRBV6-1 with TRBJ2-1; 9 nucleotides line up with TRBD2. CDR3 length equals 15 residues. The germline CDR1 and CDR2 sequences are MNHNS and SASEGT. V shed 5 bases, J shed 8 bases, and the junction held 10 bases outside the gene matches. CDR3 sequence: CASSWELAGFDEQFF. CDR3 bases: TGTGCCAGCAGTTGGGAGCTAGCGGGGTTCGATGAGCAGTTCTTC.